This T cell receptor (beta chain) originates from a study of a mutant IDH1 vaccine in newly diagnosed glioma. Study background: Sex among treated patients split 62.5% male, approximately 40% female; mean age was roughly 40 years.

About this clone itself: Its matching antigen is unknown.

Time point indicated: week 35, safety follow-up. Every vaccination contained 300 ug of the mutant IDH1 20-mer peptide and was paired with topical imiquimod. Only in-frame clones appear in the TCRdb table, and some are missing; sequencing was by immunoSEQ multiplex PCR. Altogether about 54,000 clones are present, approximately 80% being singletons, with the ten largest covering under 4.5%. CDR1 and CDR2 from the germline V gene are SGHAT and FQDESV (reference sequence). The CDR3 runs to 16 residues. Between the trimmed V and J ends, which lost 4 bases and 8 bases, there was a span of 21 bases. The gene calls are TRBV11-1 and TRBJ2-1; D tentatively fits TRBD1 or TRBD2 (5 bases each). The material sequenced was PBMCs, taken from a glioma patient whose treatment included an IDH1 peptide vaccine. The origin of this receptor is a woman under 30 with glioma. CDR3 loop: CASSWKTGRLDDEQFF. For the CDR3, the DNA is TGTGCCAGCAGCTGGAAGACGGGACGGCTTGACGATGAGCAGTTCTTC.